In its sample, the clone carrying this TCR beta chain was seen many times. Antigen unknown. Previously, flow cytometry had revealed CD8+CD57+ cell expansion in the patients chosen for sequencing. Severe acquired aplastic anemia affected all patients. The study profiled TCR beta VDJ and CDR3 using genomic DNA as template. MiXCR, applied by TCRdb to the reads, yields one record per CDR3 protein. The table shows some 120,000 distinct CDR3 sequences, with nearly 40% occurring only once. This sample is drawn from a study of CD8+CD57+ T cells in acquired aplastic anemia. Study-level points and caveats: Overlap between patients and controls comprised just under 30 CD8+ CDR3 sequences.

V shed 7 bases and J shed 2 bases, with 12 bases lying between them. Germline CDR1 WSHSY, CDR2 SAAADI. The CDR3 consists of 14 residues. The chain employs TRBV10-2 and TRBJ1-5; no clear D. This TCR was sampled from a human donor with aplastic anemia. Sequencing used sorted CD4+, CD8+, or CD8+CD57+ T cells (not recorded which) from PBMCs. CDR3 in amino acids: CASNPGGGNQPQHF. The CDR3 DNA reads as TGCGCCAGCAACCCGGGAGGTGGCAATCAGCCCCAGCATTTT.